The clone carrying this T cell receptor beta chain was found many times. This sample was taken from a study of neurological immune-mediated disorders. TCRdb fed the 5' RACE reads into MiXCR, producing one record per CDR3 protein. The sample lists approximately 82,000 distinct CDR3 sequences; just over 2.5% were seen once. Germline CDR1 is MGHDK and CDR2 is SYGVNS. The CDR3 sequence is 15 residues long. After removal of 4 bases from V and 11 bases from J, the junction contained 16 bases not matched to a gene. Source material: PBMCs. This receptor was taken from a woman between 25 and 40 years old with multiple sclerosis. The gene calls are TRBV25-1 and TRBJ1-1; 7 nucleotides line up with TRBD1. The CDR3 loop reads CASSGMGQTGRVAFF. The CDR3 nucleotides are TGTGCCAGCAGTGGGATGGGCCAGACAGGGAGGGTTGCTTTCTTT.